This T cell receptor beta chain was recovered during a study of T cells in Graves' hyperthyroidism and ophthalmopathy (dated by TCRdb to between 2019 and 2020). For the wider study: Peripheral blood was collected at initial diagnosis, before any treatment. To identify TCR V-J signatures that set the groups apart, the researchers used a discovery cohort of about a hundred patients, made up of 40 to 45 with Graves' ophthalmopathy and 57 with stable Graves' hyperthyroidism. Whether ophthalmopathy could be predicted prospectively was tested in an independent validation cohort made up of roughly 19 hyperthyroidism patients plus 17 patients who later progressed to ophthalmopathy. The 75 to 100 discovery patients were divided at random into training and test sets in a 7:3 ratio. In roughly six Graves' hyperthyroidism patients, the study also compared T-cell repertoires from thyroid tissue with T-cell repertoires from blood. Once sampling was done, hyperthyroidism patients were given methimazole at a starting dose of 30 mg daily, whereas ophthalmopathy patients were given high-dose intravenous methylprednisolone. The paper reports TCR Vbeta CDR3 sequencing of approximately 140 peripheral blood samples: 40 to 45 ophthalmopathy, under 80 hyperthyroidism and 17 progressor patients.

Of note for this clonotype: This clone's antigen is unknown. Base qualities are not at hand, and no much larger clone is one base apart.

Reading from cysteine to phenylalanine, the CDR3 counts 16 amino acids. CDR3 DNA only is kept here, 48 bases in frame from base 1. Via the germline V gene, CDR1 is MGHRA and CDR2 YSYEKL. Unmatched junction bases come to 5, with V trimmed by 0 bases and J by 1 base. The TCR beta CDR3 regions were amplified from the RNA transcripts. For the first round of RT-PCR on the TCR CDR3, the HTBI primer set was used together with the Qiagen OneStep RT-PCR kit. A second multiplex PCR round built the libraries, followed by size selection and purification. Libraries were sequenced paired-end with 100 bp reads on an Illumina HiSeq2000. The study's own analysis went as follows. SOAPnuke was used to process the raw data, removing reads that contained adapters or uncalled bases, had a mean Phred below 15, or lacked an exact match to the constant primer or identifier. High-quality paired reads were merged using COPE v1.2.5, and each unique nucleotide sequence was defined as a clonotype. MiTCR v1.1 was used to align clonotypes to the IMGT TRBV, TRBD and TRBJ reference segments. Only V-J combinations with frequency above 0.0001, covering 99.2% of repertoires, were analysed. The TCS score was defined as the ratio of F50 (clonal expansion) to E x V (chaos), calculated using BLOSUM62-based TCRdist between CDR3 peptides within each V-J. Welch's t-statistics and random forest reduced 514 V-J features to roughly 13, which were used in a naive Bayes classifier (R e1071). TCRdb cleaned the public reads at Q25 with fastp, built clones with MiXCR and kept in-frame beta chains. Each record represents a unique CDR3 protein, reported with the most common genes and DNA among its rows. The V and J calls, along with clone size, are taken from TCRdb and not from the paper's own processing. Present in this sample are roughly 360,000 distinct CDR3 sequences, less than 15% of which were seen just once. The ten largest make up around 20% of the sample.

Hyperthyroidism patients were newly diagnosed, had a disease duration of under 2 months, and were aged 18 to 65 years. The study excluded patients with uncontrolled infections, other autoimmune diseases, pregnancy or lactation. Diagnoses relied on clinical symptoms, serum thyroxine and TRAb, thyroid ultrasound and orbital computed tomography. Blood from progressor patients was collected at the time of first diagnosis with hyperthyroidism, before any ophthalmopathy symptoms had appeared. PBMCs were separated from approximately 9.9 ml of fresh peripheral blood using Ficoll-Paque density gradient centrifugation. Progressor patients were first diagnosed with Graves' hyperthyroidism and then developed ophthalmopathy during follow-up. Trizol reagent was used to extract total RNA, and RNA quality was then checked on an Agilent 2100 Bioanalyzer. Study-level results and caveats: No statistical method was used to set the sample size in advance, and investigators knew the group allocation. Most expanded thyroid clonotypes (frequency above 0.001) were also detected in blood, suggesting blood repertoires may reflect thyroid immune responses. A 13 V-J signature model separated ophthalmopathy from stable hyperthyroidism, with 87.88% sensitivity and roughly 82% specificity in cross-validation and 80%/75% in testing. In validation, the model predicted progression to ophthalmopathy a median of roughly 6.1 months before onset, with over 60% sensitivity and almost 75% specificity.

The V and J genes are TRBV4-1 and TRBJ1-1; 7 middle bases align to TRBD1. What was sequenced was blood. The source of this sequence is a man in his thirties or forties with Graves' hyperthyroidism that later progressed to Graves' ophthalmopathy. The nucleotide sequence reads as follows: TGCGCCAGCAGCCAAGATCCGGGACAGCAGAACACTGAAGCTTTCTTT. This yields the protein CASSQDPGQQNTEAFF.